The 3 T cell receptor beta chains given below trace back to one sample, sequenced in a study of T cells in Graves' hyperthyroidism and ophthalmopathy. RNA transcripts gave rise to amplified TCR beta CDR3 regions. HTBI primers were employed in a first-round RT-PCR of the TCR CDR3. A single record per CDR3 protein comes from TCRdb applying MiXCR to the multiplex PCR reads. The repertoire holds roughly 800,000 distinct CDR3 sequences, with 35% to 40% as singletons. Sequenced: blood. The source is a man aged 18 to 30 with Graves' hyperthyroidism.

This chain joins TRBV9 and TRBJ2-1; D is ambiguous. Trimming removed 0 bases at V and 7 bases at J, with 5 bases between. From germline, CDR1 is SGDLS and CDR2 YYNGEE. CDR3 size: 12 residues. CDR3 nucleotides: TGTGCCAGCAGCGTAGCCCTAAATGAGCAGTTCTTC. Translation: CASSVALNEQFF.

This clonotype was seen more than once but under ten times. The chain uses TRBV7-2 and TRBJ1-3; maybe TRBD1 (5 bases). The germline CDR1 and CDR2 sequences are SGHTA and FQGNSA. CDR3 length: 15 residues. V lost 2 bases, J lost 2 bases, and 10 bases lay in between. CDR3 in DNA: TGTGCCAGCAGCTTATCCGGGACTGCTGGAAACACCATATATTTT. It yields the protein CASSLSGTAGNTIYF.

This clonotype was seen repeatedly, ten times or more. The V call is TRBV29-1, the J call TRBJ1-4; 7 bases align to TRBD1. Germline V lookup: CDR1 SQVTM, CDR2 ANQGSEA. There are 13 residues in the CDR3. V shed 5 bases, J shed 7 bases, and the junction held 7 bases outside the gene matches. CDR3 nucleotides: TGCAGCGTTTCCGAGACAGGGAGTGAAAAACTGTTTTTT. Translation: CSVSETGSEKLFF.